This TCR beta chain was observed in a study of cytomegalovirus exposure and HLA in healthy donors. Study-level results: Differences between HLA loci emerged in a later analysis of TCR association rates, with DRB1 most and HLA-C fewest. Common viral pathogens seemed to be connected with several of the most significant clusters, according to a later analysis. Follow-up analysis later connected one missense variant in DCLRE1C with trimming of TCR beta V- and J-genes.

On this clone itself: Its antigen is not identified.

The CDR3 extends over 15 amino acids. The junction had 9 bases not matched to a gene; V was cut back by 5 bases and J by 3 bases. Looked up from germline, CDR1 is LNHDA and CDR2 is SQIVND (reference sequence). Vbeta (60) and Jbeta (13) primers were used in the PCR. How the authors handled the data: Later analysis identified tens of millions of unique TCR beta chains, around 10 million shared. The protocol was immunoSEQ multiplex PCR, while the TCRdb copy is restricted to in-frame clones and leaves out a portion. V and J calls and clone size come straight from that table; D and trimming were deduced from the DNA. The sample includes approximately 110,000 clones, around 77% of them seen just once.

The sequence came from a woman aged 35 to 49 in good health and CMV-seropositive. The source material was PBMCs. This chain joins TRBV19 and TRBJ2-5, with 7 bases lining up with TRBD2. For the CDR3, the DNA is TGTGCCAGTAGTTCGGGAGGTCTGCTGAAAGAGACCCAGTACTTC. Protein product: CASSSGGLLKETQYF. Based on the CDR3 plus reference TRBV19 and TRBJ2-5, the full variable domain is DGGITQSPKYLFRKEGQNVTLSCEQNLNHDAMYWYRQDPGQGLRLIYYSQIVNDFQKGDIAEGYSVSREKKESFPLTVTSAQKNPTAFYLCASSSGGLLKETQYFGPGTRLLVL.